The clone carrying this T cell receptor (beta chain) was counted ten times or more. The sample belongs to a study of T cells in Graves' hyperthyroidism and ophthalmopathy. RNA transcripts yielded amplified TCR beta CDR3 regions. The TCR CDR3 was amplified in a first-round RT-PCR using the HTBI primer set. TCRdb itself ran the multiplex PCR reads through MiXCR, one entry per CDR3 protein. The sample has a few hundred thousand distinct CDR3 sequences, approximately 13% seen once. The CDR3 length is 13 residues. Trimming pared 6 bases from V and 4 bases from J, leaving 9 bases between. The receptor comes from a man between 25 and 39 years old with Graves' hyperthyroidism that later progressed to Graves' ophthalmopathy. V and J are TRBV12-3 or TRBV12-4 and TRBJ1-4; D uncertain. The material sequenced was blood. CDR3 bases: TGTGCCAGCAGGACGGACGGTAATGAAAAACTGTTTTTT. Protein product: CASRTDGNEKLFF.